This entry lists 3 T cell receptor beta chains sequenced from one sample in a study of shared clonotypes between healthy human individuals. Naive CD8 cells lacked CD45RO, underwent positive selection for CCR7 and left out terminally differentiated effector memory CD45RA+ cells. Clones were sequenced by immunoSEQ multiplex PCR, and TCRdb holds only the in-frame ones, with some missing. Here the sample spans under 600,000 clones, 98% being singletons. The sequencing sample was made of naive CD8+ T cells sorted from blood. These receptors came from a man younger than 45 in good health.

The rearrangement links TRBV11-2 to TRBJ2-1; 9 bases agree with TRBD2. After removal of 5 bases from V and 9 bases from J, the junction contained 5 bases not matched to a gene. The CDR3 sequence is 13 residues long. Germline values: CDR1 SGHAT, CDR2 FQNNGV. In DNA form, the CDR3 reads TGTGCCAGCAGCCCTTATAGCGGGAGTGAGCAGTTCTTC. Its protein product is CASSPYSGSEQFF.

This CDR3 is CASSISLAVTGELFF. The CDR3 nucleotides are TGTGCCAGCAGCATTAGTCTAGCGGTAACCGGGGAGCTGTTTTTT. V usage is TRBV7-2 and J usage is TRBJ2-2, with 7 nucleotides matching TRBD2. CDR1 SGHTA and CDR2 FQGNSA come from the germline V gene. V lost 5 bases to trimming and J lost 5 bases; unmatched junction nucleotides: 8. The CDR3 covers 15 residues.

This clone was seen just once. The V call is TRBV11-2, the J call TRBJ2-7, with 8 bases lining up with TRBD2. The CDR3 extends over 15 amino acids. The V and J ends lost 2 bases and 8 bases, in that order; junction bases with no gene match: 11. In germline, CDR1 is SGHAT, CDR2 FQNNGV. CDR3 residues: CASSLSTGLARQQYF. In DNA form, the CDR3 reads TGTGCCAGCAGCTTATCGACCGGACTAGCTCGTCAGCAGTACTTC.